Presented here are 3 T cell receptor beta chains from one specimen sequenced in a study of CD8+CD57+ T cells in acquired aplastic anemia. TCR beta VDJ and CDR3 profiling used genomic DNA as template. TCRdb ran MiXCR on the reads and lists one entry per CDR3 protein. Seen here are some 150,000 distinct CDR3 sequences, around half observed once, and the top ten hold around 1.1%. Patients chosen for sequencing had CD8+CD57+ cells that had expanded, as shown by flow cytometry. The sequencing sample was made of sorted CD4+, CD8+, or CD8+CD57+ T cells (not recorded which) from PBMCs. Receptors were obtained from a human donor with aplastic anemia.

The table lists this clonotype with many counts. CDR3 sequence (DNA): TGTGCCAGCAGTCCCACGGGACAGGGTCTAGGCGAGCAGTACTTC. Encoded protein: CASSPTGQGLGEQYF. V and J are TRBV6-1 and TRBJ2-7, with TRBD1 matching 9 bases. This CDR3 has 15 amino acids. V lost 5 bases, J lost 6 bases, and 11 bases stayed unmatched. Germline V CDR1 and CDR2: MNHNS, SASEGT.

This clonotype was detected many times. CDR3 DNA: TGCGCCAGCAGCTTGGTTTCAGGAAGGGACGGCTACACCTTC. Translated: CASSLVSGRDGYTF. The genes are TRBV5-1 and TRBJ1-2, with D maybe TRBD1 (5 bases). Between the trimmed V and J ends, which lost 0 bases and 8 bases, there was a span of 14 bases. The germline V gene encodes CDR1 SGHRS and CDR2 YFSETQ. This CDR3 contains 14 residues.

The chain uses TRBV24-1 and TRBJ2-3; D remains ambiguous. Germline CDR1 KGHDR, CDR2 SFDVKD. V was shortened by 3 bases and J by 7 bases, with 10 bases between the two germline ends. This CDR3 contains 13 residues. CDR3 sequence reads: CATSDPIVYTQYF. In DNA form, the CDR3 reads TGTGCCACCAGTGATCCGATAGTTTATACGCAGTATTTT.